This note documents a single T cell receptor (beta chain) sequence. Its antigen is as yet unknown. This sample was taken from a study of T cells expressing NK-cell markers. TCRdb re-analyzed the 5' RACE reads; it lists each CDR3 protein once, without DNA. This sample's table reports hundreds of thousands of distinct CDR3 sequences. General study results and limits: Clarity on HCMV specificity was lacking for the expanded NKG2C+ T cell clones.

The receptor's source is a woman between 18 and 70 years old in good health. The sample taken for sequencing was blood T cells: a sorted CD56 or NKG2C T cell subset, CD4+ or CD8+ T cells, or bulk PBMC T cells (not recorded which).

CDR3: CASSKEGLYGMSGELFF. The chain recombines TRBV5-1 with TRBJ2-2; TCRdb proposes TRBD2, but this gene call is untestable without DNA. Germline values: CDR1 SGHRS, CDR2 YFSETQ. This CDR3 has 17 residues.